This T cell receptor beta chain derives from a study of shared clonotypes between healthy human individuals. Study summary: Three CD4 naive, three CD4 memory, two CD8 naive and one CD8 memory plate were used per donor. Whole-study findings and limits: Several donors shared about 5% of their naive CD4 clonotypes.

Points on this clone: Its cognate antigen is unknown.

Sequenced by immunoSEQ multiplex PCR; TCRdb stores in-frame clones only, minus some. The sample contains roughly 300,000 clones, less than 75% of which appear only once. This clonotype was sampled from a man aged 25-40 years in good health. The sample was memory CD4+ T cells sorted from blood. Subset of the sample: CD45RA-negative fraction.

The CDR3 nucleotides read TGCGCCAGCAGCCAAACCGCGATAAATAATCAGCCCCAGCATTTT. Amino acids: CASSQTAINNQPQHF. V and J are TRBV4-3 and TRBJ1-5; D is unclear. The CDR3 spans 15 residues. CDR1 is LGHNA, CDR2 YSLEER, per germline. Trimming took 2 bases from V and 4 from J, leaving 12 bases between them.